Listed here is a single TCR beta chain. The antigen is unknown. The repertoire was sequenced with immunoSEQ multiplex PCR; TCRdb's copy has only in-frame clones and lacks some. The repertoire has approximately 210,000 clones, 55% to 85% of them found once; the top ten carry roughly 13%. The data were obtained in a study of cytotoxic CD8 clonotypes in ibrutinib-treated CLL. In the study overall: The patient breakdown showed roughly 10 relapsed/refractory and approximately 15 treatment-naive cases, with some 18 IGHV unmutated. Median treatment time before response sampling was 12 months, range 6 to 36. Study observations and caveats: Clonality went up at the time of ibrutinib response, stayed stable in sustained remission, and later dropped back toward its baseline level at progression.

Germline V CDR1 and CDR2: LGHNA, YSLEER. The CDR3 consists of 14 residues. V gave up 2 bases and J gave up 4 bases, with 12 bases separating them. This receptor was identified in a human donor with chronic lymphocytic leukemia. The sample here was PBMCs, taken after 24 months of ibrutinib treatment. V and J are TRBV4-3 and TRBJ2-7, with D maybe TRBD1 (6 bases). The CDR3 region is CASSQRIQGYEQYF. The CDR3 nucleotides read TGCGCCAGCAGCCAAAGAATACAGGGTTACGAGCAGTACTTC.